This T cell receptor (beta chain) was observed in a study of blood T cell repertoires in COVID-19. V was clipped by 1 base and J by 2 bases; unmatched bases: 3. Per germline, CDR1 MNHEY and CDR2 SMNVEV (reference sequence). CDR3 size: 16 residues. As handled by the study authors: Estimates of nucleated cell counts were drawn from the amplification of reference gene primers. Repertoires were generated with immunoSEQ multiplex PCR, while TCRdb's copy carries only in-frame clones and drops some. V, J and clone size were drawn from that table, and D and trimming were deduced from the DNA. The sample includes about 120,000 clones, 75% to 80% of them seen just once.

Sequenced input: peripheral blood. The chain employs TRBV27 and TRBJ1-5; 9 bases align to TRBD1. The TCR sequence derives from a human donor in a cohort sampled during active COVID-19. In DNA, the CDR3 is TGTGCCAGCAGTTTATTTGGGGACAGGGGCAATCAGCCCCAGCATTTT. As protein: CASSLFGDRGNQPQHF.